This TCR beta chain derives from a study of CD8 T cells in Susac syndrome. Regarding the study as a whole: The study's TCR sequencing and HLA analysis drew on a certain number of individuals. That number was acknowledged as relatively small.

Relapsing-remitting disease, either stable or active, was present in the treatment-naive patients who were the multiple sclerosis controls. It was with random hexamers that about 0.45 to 1 ug RNA was reverse transcribed. The amplification used immunoSEQ multiplex PCR on TCR beta CDR3; it spanned 54 Vbeta and 13 Jbeta. TCRdb re-called the immunoSEQ multiplex PCR reads through MiXCR, storing one row per CDR3 protein. The table records around 130,000 distinct CDR3 sequences, approximately 95% of them present only once. For this clonotype: The target antigen is unknown.

Trimming took off 0 bases at V and 0 bases at J, with 9 bases between the two ends. The germline V gene encodes CDR1 SQVTM and CDR2 ANQGSEA. CDR3 length: 16 residues. The sequencing sample was made of CD4+ T cells from PBMCs. The rearrangement uses TRBV29-1 and TRBJ2-6; D uncertain. The receptor comes from a human donor with multiple sclerosis. Written as DNA, the CDR3 is TGCAGCGTTGAAGACCGACATCGCTCTGGGGCCAACGTCCTGACTTTC. Translation gives CSVEDRHRSGANVLTF. Complete variable domain (other parts from reference TRBV29-1 and TRBJ2-6): SAVISQKPSRDICQRGTSLTIQCQVDSQVTMMFWYRQQPGQSLTLIATANQGSEATYESGFVIDKFPISRPNLTFSTLTVSNMSPEDSSIYLCSVEDRHRSGANVLTFGAGSRLTVL.